The rows below give T cell receptor beta chains drawn from one sample of a study of T cell responses to AZD1222 COVID-19 vaccine. Here immunoSEQ multiplex PCR was the method, and the copy in TCRdb shows in-frame clones only, minus some. This sample carries 99,000 or so clones, approximately 87% of them seen once, and the ten largest clones take about 2.5%. The sample was peripheral blood, taken on day 0 of AZD1222 vaccination. All receptors come from an adult in good health. Both conserved end residues are part of each CDR3.

V gene	CDR3 protein
TRBV25-1	CASSDGDRGPRETQYF
TRBV2	CASRGGLAGVPDTQYF
TRBV19	CASRDRGSSYNEQFF
TRBV28	CATRPGLAGDTQYF
TRBV27	CASSLGTANTGELFF
TRBV9	CASSAYPGLGTGELFF
TRBV25-1	CASSDTGSNTEAFF
TRBV5-5	CASSLVGTSGPADTQYF
TRBV7-8	CASSQPGMTGTFLSF
TRBV5-6	CASSLAAGKLFF
TRBV6-2/TRBV6-3	CASSWTSGSGETQYF
TRBV4-3	CASSTRTGYTDTQYF
TRBV19	CASSTDSDDYGYTF
TRBV20-1	CSASRGGASYNEQFF
TRBV6-2/TRBV6-3	CASSYKREGPYEQYF
TRBV19	CASSILWGTTSNNEQFF
TRBV28	CASSNIGAAFF
TRBV14	CASSQSSSIETQYF
TRBV5-1	CASSLASGGRAYGYTF
TRBV7-2	CASSFQGIEAFF
TRBV10-3	CAISERTGASGNTIYF
TRBV4-2	CASSQLADNTGELFF
TRBV24-1	CATSGQGVNQPQHF
TRBV18	CASSPLAGTGNQPQHF
TRBV19	CASSISGQGWQPQHF
TRBV7-9	CASSLLTRGQGMSEAFF
TRBV27	CASSDTRAGELFF
TRBV25-1	CASSDSPTEAFF
TRBV7-9	CASSFDMEELFF
TRBV6-2/TRBV6-3	CASSRETGAGVGGNEQFF
TRBV6-5	CASGVGGGFEQYF
TRBV27	CASSDRQGPYNEQFF
TRBV27	CASSLKPGRSYEQYF
TRBV3-1/TRBV3-2	CASSPGLADQETQYF
TRBV28	CASSQTVTDTQYF
TRBV7-2	CASIRLAGGADTQYF
TRBV7-9	CASSPTGWEQFF
TRBV7-2	CASSLRGPTRGEQYF
TRBV5-1	CASSSSPSQPQHF
TRBV2	CASLPPRAGREKLFF
TRBV19	CASSIGGNSNQPQHF
TRBV7-2	CASSPPGTVYGYTF
TRBV2	CASSAQLGGVTQYF
TRBV27	CASSFLNQPQHF
TRBV7-9	CASSLQGSNTEAFF
TRBV4-3	CASSQDYGGNLQFF
TRBV9	CASSVVPSGATDTQYF
TRBV28	CASSVSTVGGWNEQFF
TRBV11-2	CASSQEARSSGNTIYF
TRBV4-2	CASSQEQKGLYGYTF
TRBV11-3	CASSLDSGISTEAFF
TRBV7-3	CASSPHSGGTGYSYEQYF
TRBV2	CASIPYTGELFF